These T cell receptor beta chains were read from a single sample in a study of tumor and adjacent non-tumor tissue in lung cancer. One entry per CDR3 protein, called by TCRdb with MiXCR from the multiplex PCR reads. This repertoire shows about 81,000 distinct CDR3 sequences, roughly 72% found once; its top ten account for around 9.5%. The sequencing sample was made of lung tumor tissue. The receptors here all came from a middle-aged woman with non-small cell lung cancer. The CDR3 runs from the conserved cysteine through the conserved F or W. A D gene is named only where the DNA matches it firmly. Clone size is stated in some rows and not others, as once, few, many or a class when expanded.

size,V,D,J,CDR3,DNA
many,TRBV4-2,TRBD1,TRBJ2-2,CASSQERIGQGAGELFF,TGTGCCAGCAGCCAAGAAAGGATAGGACAGGGGGCCGGGGAGCTGTTTTTT
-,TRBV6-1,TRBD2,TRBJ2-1,CGAGRGAVLEQSF,TGTGGCGCTGGGCGGGGGGCCGTTCTTGAGCAGTCCTTC
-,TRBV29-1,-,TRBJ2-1,CSVARLVSFNEQFF,TGCAGCGTTGCTAGACTAGTGAGCTTCAATGAGCAGTTCTTC
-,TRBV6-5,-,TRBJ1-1,CTSHPRGFLNTEAFF,TGTACCAGTCACCCGCGGGGTTTTCTGAACACTGAAGCCTTCTTT
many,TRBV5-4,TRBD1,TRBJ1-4,CASSVTTGDEKLFF,TGTGCCAGCAGCGTTACGACAGGGGATGAAAAACTGTTTTTT
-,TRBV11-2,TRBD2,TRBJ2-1,CASSMGRGRRNEQFF,TGTGCCAGTAGCATGGGGAGGGGTCGAAGGAATGAGCAGTTCTTC
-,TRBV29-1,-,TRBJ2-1,CSVGRDSHYNEQFF,TGCAGCGTTGGGAGGGACTCCCACTACAATGAGCAGTTTTTC
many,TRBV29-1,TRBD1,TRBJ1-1,CSVHNPGRGEAFF,TGCAGCGTTCATAACCCGGGCAGGGGGGAAGCTTTCTTT
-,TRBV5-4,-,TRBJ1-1,CASSLATVATEAFF,TGTGCCAGTAGCTTGGCCACAGTGGCCACTGAAGCTTTCTTT
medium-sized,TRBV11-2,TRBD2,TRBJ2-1,CASSSDRLALGNEQFF,TGTGCCAGCAGCTCCGACCGACTAGCCCTTGGCAATGAGCAGTTCTTC
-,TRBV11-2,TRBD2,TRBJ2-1,CVSSSQRGSYSEQFF,TGTGTCAGCAGCTCACAGCGGGGATCCTACAGTGAGCAGTTCTTC
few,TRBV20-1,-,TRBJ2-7,CSARPLCLDEYYEQYF,TGCAGTGCCAGACCCTTGTGCTTGGACGAATACTACGAGCAGTACTTC
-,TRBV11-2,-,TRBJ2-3,CASSLVGRRESTDTQYF,TGTGCCAGCAGCTTAGTTGGCAGGAGGGAAAGCACGGATACGCAGTATTTT
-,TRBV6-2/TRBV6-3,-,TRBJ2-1,CACSWLDGQFF,TGTGCCTGCAGTTGGTTGGATGGGCAGTTCTTC
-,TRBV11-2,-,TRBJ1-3,CASSQPDREKGGNTIYF,TGTGCCAGCAGCCAACCGGATAGAGAGAAAGGCGGTAACACCATATATTTT
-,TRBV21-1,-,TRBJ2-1,CASSKYGWGHRNGQFF,TGTGCCAGCAGCAAATATGGGTGGGGGCATCGCAATGGGCAGTTCTTC
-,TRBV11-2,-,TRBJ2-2,CASSLGRAATGELFF,TGTGCCAGCAGCTTAGGGCGGGCGGCTACCGGGGAGCTGTTTTTT
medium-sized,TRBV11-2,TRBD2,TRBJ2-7,CASSLAASGGYEQYF,TGTGCCAGCAGCCTGGCTGCTAGCGGGGGGTACGAGCAGTACTTC
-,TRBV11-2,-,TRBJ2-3,CARSLTSSASTDTQYF,TGTGCCCGCAGCTTAACGTCTAGTGCTAGCACAGATACGCAGTATTTT
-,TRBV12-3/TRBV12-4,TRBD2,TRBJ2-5,CATSLGLAVGGETQYF,TGTGCCACAAGTTTAGGGCTAGCGGTCGGGGGGGAGACCCAGTACTTC
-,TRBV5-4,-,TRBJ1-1,CASSPRGGLGTEAFF,TGTGCCAGCAGTCCACGCGGGGGATTAGGGACTGAAGCTTTCTTT
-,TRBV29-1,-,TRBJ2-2,CSVEERSVTGELFF,TGCAGCGTTGAAGAGAGGAGCGTCACCGGGGAGCTGTTTTTT
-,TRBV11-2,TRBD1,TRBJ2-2,CASNPRQGFGELVF,TGTGCCAGCAACCCCCGACAGGGATTCGGGGAGCTGGTATTT
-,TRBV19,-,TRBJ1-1,CASSRLPGGDTEAFF,TGTGCCAGTAGTCGGCTCCCCGGTGGGGACACTGAAGCTTTCTTC
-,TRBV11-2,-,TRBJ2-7,CATSQQWGTQYEHYF,TGTGCCACCAGTCAACAATGGGGTACCCAGTACGAGCATTACTTC
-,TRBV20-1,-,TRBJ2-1,CSAISTILNEQIF,TGCAGTGCTATCTCGACAATTTTGAATGAGCAGATCTTC
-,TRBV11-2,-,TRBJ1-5,CASSPLPQRGCQPQHF,TGTGCCAGTAGCCCCCTTCCACAAAGGGGCTGTCAGCCCCAGCATTTT
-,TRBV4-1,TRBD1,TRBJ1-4,CASRQLLGQGDLFF,TGCGCCAGCAGGCAACTCCTAGGGCAGGGGGATTTGTTTTTT
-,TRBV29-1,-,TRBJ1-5,CSVGSGGNQPHHF,TGCAGCGTTGGGTCAGGAGGCAATCAGCCCCATCATTTT
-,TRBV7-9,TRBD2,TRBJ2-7,CASSLGGLGREQYF,TGTGCCAGCAGTTTAGGGGGACTAGGACGCGAGCAGTACTTC
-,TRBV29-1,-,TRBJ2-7,CSVVLVGSSSNEQYF,TGCAGCGTTGTACTAGTGGGGTCAAGCTCCAACGAGCAGTACTTC
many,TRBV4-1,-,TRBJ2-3,CASSQDIISGSRDTQYF,TGCGCCAGCAGCCAAGATATAATTTCCGGGAGCAGAGATACGCAGTATTTT
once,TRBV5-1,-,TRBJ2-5,CASSWPPHGAFETQYF,TGCGCCAGCTCGTGGCCGCCCCATGGGGCTTTTGAGACCCAGTACTTC
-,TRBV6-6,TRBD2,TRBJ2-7,CASRYGGSSLEQYF,TGTGCCAGCAGATACGGCGGGAGTTCGCTCGAGCAGTACTTC
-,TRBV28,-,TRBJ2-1,CASTSNRIGLSYEQFF,TGTGCCAGCACCTCCAACCGGATAGGGCTCTCCTATGAGCAGTTCTTC
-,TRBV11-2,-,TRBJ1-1,CASSLDLQGVNTEAFF,TGTGCTAGCAGCCTAGACTTACAGGGAGTCAACACTGAAGCTTTCTTT
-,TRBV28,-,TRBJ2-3,CAISSPWGGTDTQYF,TGTGCCATCAGCTCCCCATGGGGGGGCACAGATACGCAGTATTTT
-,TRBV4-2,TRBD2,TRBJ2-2,CASIQGLAGGQGEPFF,TGTGCCAGCATCCAAGGCCTAGCGGGGGGGCAAGGGGAGCCGTTTTTT
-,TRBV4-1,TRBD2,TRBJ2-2,CASSSGLAGGVGELFF,TGCGCCAGCAGCTCGGGACTAGCGGGAGGGGTCGGGGAGCTGTTTTTT
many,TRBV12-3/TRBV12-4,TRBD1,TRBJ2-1,CASSLETGGRNEQFF,TGTGCCAGCAGTTTAGAGACAGGGGGGCGAAATGAGCAGTTCTTC
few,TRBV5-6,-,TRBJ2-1,CASKYRPPGGLDEQFF,TGTGCCAGCAAATATCGCCCCCCTGGGGGATTAGATGAGCAGTTCTTC
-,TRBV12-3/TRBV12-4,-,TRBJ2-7,CAGSLSSGSYEQHF,TGTGCCGGCAGTTTGAGTAGCGGCTCCTACGAGCAGCACTTC
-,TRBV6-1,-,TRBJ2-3,CANESRSWDTQYF,TGTGCCAACGAGAGCAGGAGTTGGGATACGCAGTATTTT
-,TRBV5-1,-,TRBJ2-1,CSSSPATVMNEQFF,TGCTCCAGCAGCCCCGCGACTGTGATGAATGAGCAGTTCTTC
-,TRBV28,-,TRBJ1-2,CASIRGWNGYTF,TGTGCCAGCATTAGAGGGTGGAATGGCTACACCTTC
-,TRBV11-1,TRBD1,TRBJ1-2,CASSRYSGTGINNDYSF,TGTGCCAGCAGCCGATACTCCGGGACAGGTATCAACAATGACTACAGCTTC
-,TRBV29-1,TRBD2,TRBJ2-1,CSVARLANSNKQSF,TGCAGCGTTGCTAGACTAGCTAACTCCAATAAGCAGTCCTTT
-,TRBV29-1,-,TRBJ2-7,CSVVDPYEQYF,TGCAGCGTTGTGGACCCCTACGAGCAGTACTTC